Below, 14 T cell receptor beta chains from the same sample are listed, as sequenced in a study of T cells in Graves' hyperthyroidism and ophthalmopathy. Authors of the study amplified TCR beta CDR3 regions from RNA transcripts. HTBI primers drove first-round RT-PCR of the TCR CDR3. TCRdb re-analysed the multiplex PCR reads in MiXCR, keeping a single row per CDR3 protein. The sample lists fewer than 600,000 distinct CDR3 sequences, 12% to 15% occurring once. The specimen sequenced was blood. Receptors originate from a middle-aged woman with Graves' hyperthyroidism.

This clonotype came up a few times. This chain links TRBV7-2 with TRBJ2-1; D might be TRBD1 (5 bases). In germline, CDR1 is SGHTA, CDR2 FQGNSA. The V end lost 2 bases, the J end lost 1 base, and 15 bases lay between the germline ends. The CDR3 covers 17 residues. CDR3 in DNA: TGTGCCAGCAGCTTACGCTGGGGCAGGGTTTCCTACAATGAGCAGTTCTTC. Translated, it gives CASSLRWGRVSYNEQFF.

At least ten counts were recorded for this clonotype. V and J are TRBV6-1 and TRBJ2-6; D is unresolved. This CDR3 is 14 amino acids long. Deletions cut 7 bases from V and 0 bases from J, with 7 bases between. Germline V gene sequence: CDR1 MNHNS, CDR2 SASEGT. The chain's CDR3 is CASKFHSGANVLTF. CDR3 sequence (DNA): TGTGCCAGCAAGTTCCACTCTGGGGCCAACGTCCTGACTTTC.

This clonotype has at least ten counts. The gene calls are TRBV28 and TRBJ1-2; tentatively, D is TRBD1 (5 bases). Trimming cost V 7 bases and J 0 bases, with 12 bases left between them. The CDR3 covers 14 residues. The germline CDR1 and CDR2 sequences are MDHEN and SYDVKM. The CDR3 is CASKDVRANYGYTF. Here the CDR3 DNA reads TGTGCCAGCAAAGATGTCAGGGCTAACTATGGCTACACCTTC.

This clonotype was detected many times. The chain recombines TRBV11-3 with TRBJ2-7; perhaps TRBD1 as D (5 bases). The germline gives CDR1 SGHNT, CDR2 YENEEA. V was shortened by 5 bases and J by 9 bases, with 14 bases between the two germline ends. This CDR3 is built from 12 residues. CDR3 in DNA: TGTGCCAGCAGCGGCACCAGGGCCAGGCAGTACTTC. Residues: CASSGTRARQYF.

In its sample, this clonotype was seen a few times. The DNA for the CDR3 is TGTGCCAGCAGCACGTTAAACAGTGCCCAGTACTTC. It encodes CASSTLNSAQYF. This rearrangement joins TRBV9 to TRBJ2-5; D ambiguous. From germline, CDR1 is SGDLS and CDR2 YYNGEE. This CDR3 comprises 12 residues. Between the trimmed V and J ends, which lost 4 bases and 9 bases, there was a span of 13 bases.

Regarding this clonotype: This may be a read error, as it is one base from a much larger clone. The genes are TRBV28 and TRBJ2-2; the match to TRBD2 covers 9 bases. The J segment lost 1 base and the V segment lost 5 bases, leaving 2 bases of the junction unmatched. The CDR3 is 15 residues long. CDR1 MDHEN and CDR2 SYDVKM come from the germline V gene. CDR3 nucleotides: TGTGCCAGCAGTATAGCGGGAGTGAACACCGGGGAGCTGTTTTTT. It is translated as CASSIAGVNTGELFF.

This clonotype was seen many times. The genes are TRBV28 and TRBJ2-7; D is perhaps TRBD1 or TRBD2 (5 bases each). CDR1 and CDR2 (germline): MDHEN, SYDVKM. This CDR3 spans 15 amino acids. With 3 bases removed from V and 4 bases from J, the gap between germline ends came to 16 bases. The CDR3 loop is CASSFDWGRGYEQYF. Written as DNA, the CDR3 is TGTGCCAGCAGTTTCGACTGGGGCAGAGGGTACGAGCAGTACTTC.

This clonotype appeared many times. V usage is TRBV6-1 and J usage is TRBJ1-5; 7 bases are shared with TRBD1. Germline loops: CDR1 MNHNS, CDR2 SASEGT. V lost 2 bases to trimming and J lost 6 bases; unmatched junction nucleotides: 4. This CDR3 comprises 14 residues. The CDR3 spells CASSEMDRFQPQHF. The DNA of the CDR3 is TGTGCCAGCAGTGAAATGGACAGGTTTCAGCCCCAGCATTTT.

This clonotype occurred a few times. The gene calls are TRBV7-3 and TRBJ2-3, with TRBD1 matching 8 bases. CDR3 size: 15 residues. Germline trimming cut 2 bases from V and 7 bases from J; bases unmatched to any gene: 8. Germline assignment: CDR1 SGHTA and CDR2 FQGTGA. The CDR3 loop reads CASSLGQGARNTQYF. The CDR3 nucleotides read TGTGCCAGCAGCTTAGGGCAGGGGGCGCGAAATACGCAGTATTTT.

Points on this clonotype: Its ends do not fully match the called genes, so a read error is possible. This rearrangement joins TRBV27 to TRBJ1-1, with 7 nucleotides matching TRBD1. The CDR3 is made up of 15 amino acids. Germline CDR1 reads MNHEY; CDR2 reads SMNVEV (reference sequence). CDR3 region: CASSPWGEGGSFGLF. The CDR3 bases are TGTGCCAGCAGTCCCTGGGGGGAAGGGGGCTCGTTCGGGCTCTTT.

This clonotype has just a few counts. This clone may be a read error of a much larger clone one base away. The rearrangement links TRBV2 to TRBJ2-1, with D perhaps assigned TRBD1 or TRBD2 (5 bases each). Matching the DNA end better, TRBJ2-7 makes the J call doubtful. The CDR3 runs to 14 residues. The germline CDR1 and CDR2 sequences are SNHLY and FYNNEI. The CDR3 region has the DNA TGTGCCAGCAGCCCAGGGACCGGGTACAATGAGCAGTACTTC. Amino acids: CASSPGTGYNEQYF.

This clonotype was observed at least ten times. This chain links TRBV20-1 with TRBJ2-1, with 12 bases identical to TRBD2. The germline CDR1 and CDR2 sequences are DFQATT and SNEGSKA (reference sequence). Trimming cost V 3 bases and J 9 bases; bases outside gene matches: 6. The CDR3 loop spans 14 amino acids. CDR3 DNA sequence: TGCAGTGCTAGGCTAGCGGGAGGGCCGGGTGAGCAGTTCTTC. The encoded protein is CSARLAGGPGEQFF.

The chain recombines TRBV30 with TRBJ1-2; D not certain. Trimming removed 5 bases at V and 2 bases at J, with 6 bases between. The CDR3 loop spans 11 amino acids. The germline gives CDR1 GTSNPN, CDR2 SVGIG (reference sequence). As DNA, the CDR3 is TGTGCCTGGGGTCGGAACTATGGCTACACCTTC. It specifies CAWGRNYGYTF.

The chain is built from TRBV3-1 and TRBJ2-7, with D perhaps matching TRBD1 or TRBD2 (5 bases each). The length of the CDR3 is 15 residues. CDR1 and CDR2 from the germline V gene are LGHDT and YNNKEL (reference sequence). Trimming left V 4 bases short and J 4 bases short, with 17 bases between. In DNA form, the CDR3 reads TGTGCCAGCAGCCGCGACGGGGCCATCGGGTACGAGCAGTACTTC. Translated: CASSRDGAIGYEQYF.